The rows below give T cell receptor beta chains drawn from one sample of a study of T cell responses to AZD1222 COVID-19 vaccine. Here immunoSEQ multiplex PCR was the method, and the copy in TCRdb shows in-frame clones only, minus some. The table records 170,000 or so clones, approximately 90% of them present only once. Here the sequenced sample was peripheral blood, taken on day 0 of AZD1222 vaccination. The receptors come from an adult in good health. CDR3s include the opening cysteine and the closing phenylalanine or tryptophan. D genes are given only for firm matches. Some rows have no size entry. The others give once, few or many, or a class for an expanded clone.

v_gene	j_gene	abundance	d_gene	CDR3nt	CDR3aa
TRBV7-8	TRBJ2-3	-	-	TGTGCCAGCAGCCCCAGAATTTCCACAGATACGCAGTATTTT	CASSPRISTDTQYF
TRBV4-1	TRBJ2-2	-	TRBD2	TGCGCCAGCAGCCATTGGTCTAGCGGAGAGAACACCGGGGAGCTGTTTTTT	CASSHWSSGENTGELFF
TRBV6-5	TRBJ1-1	-	-	TGTGCCAGCACTCATCAAAGGACAGCGAACACTGAAGCTTTCTTT	CASTHQRTANTEAFF
TRBV27	TRBJ2-5	-	-	TGTGCCAGCAGTTTATCCCGGATACAAGAGACCCAGTACTTC	CASSLSRIQETQYF
TRBV9	TRBJ2-1	-	-	TGTGCCAGCAGCGTAGACCCGAGCTCCTACAATGAGCAGTTCTTC	CASSVDPSSYNEQFF
TRBV19	TRBJ2-7	-	-	TGTGCCAGTAGTATAGCGGGAGCCCTCTACGAGCAGTACTTC	CASSIAGALYEQYF
TRBV2	TRBJ1-4	-	-	TGTGCCAGCAGTGAACAGAATGAAAAACTGTTTTTT	CASSEQNEKLFF
TRBV24-1	TRBJ2-1	-	-	TGTGCCACCAGTGATTTGCGGGGCTCCAATGAGCAGTTCTTC	CATSDLRGSNEQFF
TRBV18	TRBJ2-5	-	TRBD2	TGTGCCAGCTCACCCACAGCGGGAGGGAGGGAGACCCAGTACTTC	CASSPTAGGRETQYF
TRBV28	TRBJ2-3	-	TRBD2	TGTGCCAGCAGTTTATCCGCTAGCGGGAGCACAGATACGCAGTATTTT	CASSLSASGSTDTQYF
TRBV6-5	TRBJ1-5	-	-	TGTGCCAGCAGGTCAGAGGGAGGGCCGCTTCAGCCCCAGCATTTT	CASRSEGGPLQPQHF
TRBV7-9	TRBJ2-2	-	-	TGTGCCAGCAGCTCCCTTGGGGGAACGAACACCGGGGAGCTGTTTTTT	CASSSLGGTNTGELFF
TRBV12-3/TRBV12-4	TRBJ1-1	-	-	TGTGCCAGCAGTTTAGGGGATGAAGCTTTCTTT	CASSLGDEAFF
TRBV5-1	TRBJ2-3	few	-	TGCGCCAGCAGCTTGCTCCGTGGCGGGCCTAGCACAGATACGCAGTATTTT	CASSLLRGGPSTDTQYF
TRBV18	TRBJ1-2	-	TRBD1	TGTGCCAGCTCACAGCCGGGACAGGGGGCTCGGGGCTACACCTTC	CASSQPGQGARGYTF
TRBV4-1	TRBJ1-1	-	-	TGCGCCAGCAGCCAAGATCTAATTCCGGGGCCCATGAACACTGAAGCTTTCTTT	CASSQDLIPGPMNTEAFF
TRBV15	TRBJ2-3	once	-	TGTGCCACCAGCAGAGAGGTGATGTCGAGTCCTAGCACAGATACGCAGTATTTT	CATSREVMSSPSTDTQYF
TRBV27	TRBJ2-3	-	-	TGTGCCAGCACCTCCTCCACCGTAAACACAGATACGCAGTATTTT	CASTSSTVNTDTQYF
TRBV15	TRBJ1-4	-	TRBD1	TGTGCCACCGACTCTGGACAGGGAGGGAATGAAAAACTGTTTTTT	CATDSGQGGNEKLFF
TRBV15	TRBJ1-1	-	-	TGTGCCACCAGGTCGGGAACAGCCTTTATGAACACTGAAGCTTTCTTT	CATRSGTAFMNTEAFF
TRBV28	TRBJ2-2	-	TRBD2	TGTGCCAGCAGTCCGGGACTAGCGGGAGGGACCGGGGAGCTGTTTTTT	CASSPGLAGGTGELFF
TRBV5-5	TRBJ1-6	few	-	TGTGCCAGCAGCTTGCAGGGTCTGATCTTTCCCCTCCACTTT	CASSLQGLIFPLHF
TRBV6-5	TRBJ1-2	-	-	TGTGCCAGCATCGCCCCGGGTCCCGGGCGTGGCTACACCTTC	CASIAPGPGRGYTF
TRBV27	TRBJ2-7	-	-	TGTGCCAGCAGTGCAGGCGGCGGCTACGAGCAGTACTTC	CASSAGGGYEQYF
TRBV2	TRBJ2-7	once	TRBD2	TGTGCCAGCAGTGACGCGGGACTAGCGGGAGGAACCACCTACGAGCAGTACTTC	CASSDAGLAGGTTYEQYF
TRBV18	TRBJ1-4	once	-	TGTGCCAGCCAAGACACAGGGAATGAAAAACTGTTTTTT	CASQDTGNEKLFF
TRBV5-6	TRBJ2-3	-	TRBD2	TGTGCCAGCAGCAGGGACCGGGGGGAAGGGTCAGATACGCAGTATTTT	CASSRDRGEGSDTQYF
TRBV10-2	TRBJ1-5	-	-	TGCGCCAGCAGTGAAGGGAATCAGCCCCAGCATTTT	CASSEGNQPQHF
TRBV6-5	TRBJ2-3	-	-	TGTGCCAGCAGTAAAACAGGGAGCGATACGCAGTATTTT	CASSKTGSDTQYF
TRBV27	TRBJ1-2	few	-	TGTGCCAGCAGTTTATCGGACGGAAATTACTATGGCTACACCTTC	CASSLSDGNYYGYTF
TRBV10-3	TRBJ2-7	-	-	TGTGCCATCAGTTCGGGCTCCCGAGGATGGGAGCAGTACTTC	CAISSGSRGWEQYF
TRBV18	TRBJ2-7	-	-	TGTGCCAGCTCACCACCGCAGGGGTACGAGCAGTACTTC	CASSPPQGYEQYF
TRBV27	TRBJ2-3	-	-	TGTGCCAGCAGTTCTCCTCCAGGCCTAGGAGGACCAGATACGCAGTATTTT	CASSSPPGLGGPDTQYF
TRBV28	TRBJ2-7	-	-	TGTGCCAGCAGTTTTCGGTCCCGGAACGAGCAGTACTTC	CASSFRSRNEQYF
TRBV5-1	TRBJ1-1	-	TRBD1	TGCGCCAGCAGTTCGGACAGGCATGAAGCTTTCTTT	CASSSDRHEAFF
TRBV30	TRBJ2-1	-	TRBD1	TGTGCCTGGAGTGGACAGGGGAGCTCCTACAATGAGCAGTTCTTC	CAWSGQGSSYNEQFF
TRBV6-2/TRBV6-3	TRBJ1-4	-	-	TGTGCCAGCAGTTACGTGTTAGGTAGCGGTAATGAAAAACTGTTTTTT	CASSYVLGSGNEKLFF
TRBV10-2	TRBJ2-2	-	TRBD2	TGCGCCAGCAGGGCGGGAGGGTACACCGGGGAGCTGTTTTTT	CASRAGGYTGELFF
TRBV5-4	TRBJ2-7	-	TRBD2	TGTGCCAGCAGCTTGGGGACTAGCGAGCAGTACTTC	CASSLGTSEQYF
TRBV6-5	TRBJ1-1	-	-	TGTGCCAGCAGTTACTCAGGGGGGATGCCAGCTTTCTTT	CASSYSGGMPAFF
TRBV10-3	TRBJ1-2	-	-	TGTGCCATCAGTGAGTCGGGGGCGTTTCAGGGCTATGGCTACACCTTC	CAISESGAFQGYGYTF
TRBV6-6	TRBJ2-3	-	-	TGTGCCAGCAGTCGCGACCCGGCGGGTCGGGGGGATACGCAGTATTTT	CASSRDPAGRGDTQYF